This T cell receptor beta chain was obtained from a study of human T cells and chemical hapten exposure. Across the whole study: Epicutaneous patch tests delivered 0.01% DPC to the upper back, with evaluation at 6 days. The cohort included alopecia areata under or over 50% scalp, totalis and universalis. TCR yield per sample varied, mainly due to pooled library volumes.

Germline values: CDR1 SNHLY, CDR2 FYNNEI. The CDR3 is 14 residues long. Trimming removed 6 bases from V and 7 bases from J; junction bases left unmatched: 7. Time point reported: pre-sensitization, week 0. Treatment here: therapeutic diphenylcyclopropenone sensitization with weekly scalp DPC. Prior to application of each patch test, blood was drawn. TCRdb re-called the RACE reads with MiXCR, one entry per CDR3 protein. The data contain tens of thousands of distinct CDR3 sequences, around 7% of them seen just once; the ten biggest clones take up about 1.5%. A few counts support this clonotype. The clonotype originates from a young woman with alopecia areata. Some clones in this sample may be carry-over from other donors' samples. The chain joins TRBV2 to TRBJ1-4; 8 nucleotides agree with TRBD1. The material sequenced was whole blood, taken in connection with sensitization to the hapten diphenylcyclopropenone (DPC). As DNA, the CDR3 is TGTGCCAGCAGATTTGACAGGGGATTTGAAAAACTGTTTTTT. Translated, it gives CASRFDRGFEKLFF.